These 19 T cell receptor beta chains came from one sample sequenced in a study of vaccination and CD4 T cells after COVID-19. Treatment here: roughly ten-day PBMC culture with coronavirus spike peptide pools or control peptides (ViraFEST assay). An Oncomine TCR Beta short-read assay was used to sequence the DNA from cultured CD4+ T cells. TCRdb analysed the PCR reads with MiXCR anew, one entry per CDR3 protein. The sample has roughly 20,000 distinct CDR3 sequences, around 52% seen once; the top ten hold around 17%. Antigen specificity for these receptors is unknown. The sequenced sample was CD4+ T cells from blood, cultured in vitro. The source is a human donor who had recovered from COVID-19.

The chain combines TRBV30 with TRBJ1-3; D remains unclear. This CDR3 spans 14 amino acids. The V gene lost 5 bases and the J gene lost 0 bases, with 11 bases spanning the gap. Looked up from germline, CDR1 is GTSNPN and CDR2 is SVGIG (reference sequence). Written as DNA, the CDR3 is TGTGCCTGGGATAAAGGGAGCTCTGGAAACACCATATATTTT. Protein product: CAWDKGSSGNTIYF.

This clonotype turned up a few times. This chain links TRBV10-3 with TRBJ1-2; 7 bases line up with TRBD1. With V trimmed by 3 bases and J by 5 bases, 6 bases remained unmatched. The CDR3 totals 14 residues. CDR1 is ENHRY and CDR2 is SYGVKD in the germline V gene. The CDR3 bases are TGTGCCATCAGTGACGCTGAACAGGGGTATGGCTACACCTTC. This sequence encodes CAISDAEQGYGYTF.

The chain employs TRBV7-3 and TRBJ1-1; D gene uncertain. Trimming removed 3 bases from V and 0 bases from J, with 5 bases in between. CDR3 length equals 13 residues. CDR1 is SGHTA and CDR2 is FQGTGA in the germline V gene. The CDR3 DNA is TGTGCCAGCAGCTTTTCTATGAACACTGAAGCTTTCTTT. Its protein product is CASSFSMNTEAFF.

The chain links TRBV5-1 to TRBJ2-3; no reliable D call. There are 14 residues in the CDR3. Trimming took off 0 bases at V and 4 bases at J, with 9 bases between the two ends. Germline V gene lookup returns CDR1 SGHRS and CDR2 YFSETQ. This CDR3 reads CASSLELVPDTQYF. The CDR3 region has the DNA TGCGCCAGCAGCTTGGAATTAGTCCCAGATACGCAGTATTTT.

This clonotype was detected a few times. J is TRBJ2-1 and V is TRBV7-9; D may be TRBD2 (6 bases). CDR3 size: 15 residues. Germline V CDR1 and CDR2: SEHNR, FQNEAQ (reference sequence). Trimming pared 2 bases from V and 3 bases from J, leaving 11 bases between. This CDR3 reads CASSLRGLGYNEQFF. For the CDR3, the DNA is TGTGCCAGCAGCTTACGGGGGTTAGGCTACAATGAGCAGTTCTTC.

This chain links TRBV21-1 with TRBJ2-3; the table names TRBD1, a call not compared with the DNA. TRBV21-1 is deemed a pseudogene. The CDR3 has 14 amino acids. CDR3 sequence: CASPGTRAADTQYF. The CDR3 nucleotides are TGTGCCAGCCCTGGGACAAGGGCTGCAGATACGCAGTATTTT.

The V and J genes are TRBV24-1 and TRBJ2-7, with 8 positions matching TRBD2. Germline V gene lookup returns CDR1 KGHDR and CDR2 SFDVKD. The CDR3 has 14 amino acids. V dropped 3 bases and J dropped 4; count of bases not matched to a gene: 4. CDR3 coding DNA: TGTGCCACCAGTGATAGCGGGAGAGGTTACGAGCAGTACTTC. Its protein product is CATSDSGRGYEQYF.

This chain connects TRBV7-2 to TRBJ1-4; D may be TRBD1 (5 bases). The length of the CDR3 is 14 residues. Germline V gene sequence: CDR1 SGHTA, CDR2 FQGNSA. V lost 2 bases to trimming and J lost 5 bases, with 9 bases between them. In DNA, the CDR3 is TGTGCCAGCAGCTTATTGACAGAGAATGAAAAACTGTTTTTT. Protein sequence: CASSLLTENEKLFF. The complete variable domain, with remaining parts taken from reference TRBV7-2 and TRBJ1-4, reads GAGVSQSPSNKVTEKGKDVELRCDPISGHTALYWYRQSLGQGLEFLIYFQGNSAPDKSGLPSDRFSAERTGGSVSTLTIQRTQQEDSAVYLCASSLLTENEKLFFGSGTQLSVL.

This clonotype was observed once. The chain couples TRBV7-9 to TRBJ2-2; D tentatively fits TRBD1 or TRBD2 (6 bases each). This CDR3 is 16 amino acids long. V dropped 6 bases and J dropped 1 base, with 15 bases sitting between them. Germline-derived CDR1 and CDR2 are SEHNR and FQNEAQ (reference sequence). CDR3 in amino acids: CASRVHGGLNTGELFF. The CDR3 nucleotides read TGTGCCAGCAGAGTGCACGGGGGCCTGAACACCGGGGAGCTGTTTTTT.

The V call is TRBV10-3, the J call TRBJ2-5; 7 bases map to TRBD2. V lost 5 bases, J lost 5 bases, and 8 bases stayed unmatched. Looked up from germline, CDR1 is ENHRY and CDR2 is SYGVKD. The CDR3 sequence is 14 residues long. As DNA, the CDR3 is TGTGCCATCAGTCGGGCTAGCGGCCGGGAGACCCAGTACTTC. Its protein product is CAISRASGRETQYF.

The rearrangement joins TRBV2 to TRBJ1-3; D ambiguous. The CDR3 contains 15 residues. Germline V gene lookup returns CDR1 SNHLY and CDR2 FYNNEI. V dropped 8 bases and J dropped 0 bases, with 14 bases sitting between them. The CDR3 coding sequence is TGTGCCAGCCAGCTTTCCCTCAACTCTGGAAACACCATATATTTT. Translation: CASQLSLNSGNTIYF.

The V call is TRBV20-1, the J call TRBJ2-7; weak D call: TRBD2 (5 bases). Between the trimmed V and J ends, which lost 2 bases and 9 bases, there was a span of 17 bases. This CDR3 is built from 13 residues. Germline values: CDR1 DFQATT, CDR2 SNEGSKA (reference sequence). As DNA, the CDR3 is TGCAGTGCTAGACTCACGGGGTCCTCGGGGCAGTACTTC. Translating it yields CSARLTGSSGQYF.

The genes are TRBV18 and TRBJ2-1; no firm D call. Trimming took 2 bases from V and 6 from J, leaving 8 bases between them. Germline loops: CDR1 KGHSH, CDR2 LQKENI. The CDR3 totals 13 residues. CDR3 amino acids: CASSPVGRNEQFF. The CDR3, as DNA: TGTGCCAGCTCACCAGTGGGCCGCAATGAGCAGTTCTTC.

V gene TRBV19 combines with J gene TRBJ1-5, with D possibly TRBD1 on 6 matching bases. The V end lost 7 bases, the J end lost 6 bases, and 19 bases lay between the germline ends. The CDR3 covers 15 residues. Germline lookup yields CDR1 LNHDA and CDR2 SQIVND (reference sequence). CDR3 nucleotides: TGTGCCAGTATTAGAAGGGGGGCAGGGAGTCAGCCCCAGCATTTT. This sequence encodes CASIRRGAGSQPQHF.

This clonotype turned up a few times. The gene calls are TRBV19 and TRBJ1-1; D is uncertain. The V end was cut by 4 bases, the J end by 0 bases, with 15 bases between. This CDR3 is 16 amino acids long. Germline V gives CDR1 LNHDA, CDR2 SQIVND (reference sequence). The CDR3 region is CASSTPYSRVNTEAFF. The CDR3 DNA follows: TGTGCCAGTAGTACCCCGTACAGCCGGGTGAACACTGAAGCTTTCTTT. Based on the CDR3 plus reference TRBV19 and TRBJ1-1, the full variable domain is DGGITQSPKYLFRKEGQNVTLSCEQNLNHDAMYWYRQDPGQGLRLIYYSQIVNDFQKGDIAEGYSVSREKKESFPLTVTSAQKNPTAFYLCASSTPYSRVNTEAFFGQGTRLTVV.

J is TRBJ1-1 and V is TRBV12-5; no clear D gene. Between the trimmed V and J ends, which lost 4 bases and 2 bases, there was a span of 8 bases. Germline-derived CDR1 and CDR2 are LGHNT and FRNRAP. This CDR3 is built from 13 residues. Here the CDR3 DNA reads TGTGCTAGTGGTTCGGAGGCAAACACTGAAGCTTTCTTT. Its translation: CASGSEANTEAFF.

This clonotype was observed a few times. The J gene is TRBJ2-3, the V gene TRBV27; 7 nucleotides line up with TRBD1. The CDR3 covers 15 residues. In germline, CDR1 is MNHEY, CDR2 SMNVEV (reference sequence). Trimming removed 6 bases from V and 2 bases from J; junction bases left unmatched: 8. The CDR3 DNA is TGTGCCAGCAGGTGGGGACAGCCTTACACAGATACGCAGTATTTT. It is translated as CASRWGQPYTDTQYF.

The chain joins TRBV10-3 to TRBJ1-1; possible D gene TRBD1, 6 bases. From germline, CDR1 is ENHRY and CDR2 SYGVKD. V dropped 5 bases and J dropped 2 bases, with 21 bases sitting between them. This CDR3 contains 17 residues. Written as DNA, the CDR3 is TGTGCCATCAGTTCACAGGGAGAGAGCCATTCCAACACTGAAGCTTTCTTT. It yields the protein CAISSQGESHSNTEAFF.

The chain links TRBV6-5 to TRBJ2-7; the match to TRBD1 covers 7 bases. This CDR3 contains 17 residues. From germline, CDR1 is MNHEY and CDR2 SVGAGI. The ends lost 3 bases at V and 0 bases at J; junction bases unmatched: 11. The CDR3 DNA reads as TGTGCCAGCAGTTATTCGGCAGGGGGACGCATCTCCTACGAGCAGTACTTC. It translates to CASSYSAGGRISYEQYF.